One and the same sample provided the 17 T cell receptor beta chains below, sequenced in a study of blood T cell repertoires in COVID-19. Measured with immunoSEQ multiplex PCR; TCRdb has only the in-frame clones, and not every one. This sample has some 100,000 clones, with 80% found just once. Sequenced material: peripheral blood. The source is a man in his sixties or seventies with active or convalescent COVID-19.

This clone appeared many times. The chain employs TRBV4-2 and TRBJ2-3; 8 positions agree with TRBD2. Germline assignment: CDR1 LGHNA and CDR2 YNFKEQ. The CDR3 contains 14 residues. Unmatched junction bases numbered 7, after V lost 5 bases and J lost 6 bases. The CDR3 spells CASSAGTSYDTQYF. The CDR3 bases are TGTGCCAGCAGCGCCGGGACTAGTTATGATACGCAGTATTTT.

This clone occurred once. The CDR3 region has the DNA TGTGCCAGCGCCGGTCTTGTCTATGGCTACACCTTC. It codes for CASAGLVYGYTF. V usage is TRBV19 and J usage is TRBJ1-2; D is uncertain. Trimming took 9 bases from V and 4 from J, leaving 12 bases between them. The CDR3 loop spans 12 amino acids. Germline CDR1 and CDR2: LNHDA and SQIVND (reference sequence).

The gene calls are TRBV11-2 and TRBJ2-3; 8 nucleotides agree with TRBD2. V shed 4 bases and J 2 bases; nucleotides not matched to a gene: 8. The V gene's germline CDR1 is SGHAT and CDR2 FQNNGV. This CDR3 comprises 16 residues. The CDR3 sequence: CASSSRGGRNTDTQYF. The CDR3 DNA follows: TGTGCCAGCAGCTCACGGGGGGGTCGGAACACAGATACGCAGTATTTT.

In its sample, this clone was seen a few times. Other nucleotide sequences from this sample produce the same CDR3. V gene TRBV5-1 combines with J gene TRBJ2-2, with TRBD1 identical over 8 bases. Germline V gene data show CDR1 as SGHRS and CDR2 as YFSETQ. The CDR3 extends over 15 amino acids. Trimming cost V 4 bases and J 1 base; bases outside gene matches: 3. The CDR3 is CASSPGQGNTGELFF. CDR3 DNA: TGCGCCAGCAGCCCAGGACAGGGGAACACCGGGGAGCTGTTTTTT.

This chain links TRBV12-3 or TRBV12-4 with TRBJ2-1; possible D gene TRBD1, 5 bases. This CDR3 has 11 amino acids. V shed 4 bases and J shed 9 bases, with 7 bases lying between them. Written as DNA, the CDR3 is TGTGCCAGCAGTTCCCAGGGTGAGCAGTTCTTC. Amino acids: CASSSQGEQFF.

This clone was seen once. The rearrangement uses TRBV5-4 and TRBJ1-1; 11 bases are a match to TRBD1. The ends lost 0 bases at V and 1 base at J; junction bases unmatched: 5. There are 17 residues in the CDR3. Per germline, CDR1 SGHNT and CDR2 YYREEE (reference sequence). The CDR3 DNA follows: TGTGCCAGCAGCTTGGGGGACAGGGGGGTGGCGAACACTGAAGCTTTCTTT. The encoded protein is CASSLGDRGVANTEAFF.

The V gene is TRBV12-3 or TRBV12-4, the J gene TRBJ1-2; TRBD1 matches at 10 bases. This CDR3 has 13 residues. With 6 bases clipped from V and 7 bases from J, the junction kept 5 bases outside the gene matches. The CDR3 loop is CASRTGGAGGYTF. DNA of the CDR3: TGTGCCAGCAGGACAGGGGGCGCCGGTGGCTACACCTTC.

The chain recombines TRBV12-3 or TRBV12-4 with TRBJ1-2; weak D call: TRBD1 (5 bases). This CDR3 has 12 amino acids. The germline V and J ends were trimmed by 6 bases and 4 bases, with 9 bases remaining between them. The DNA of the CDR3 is TGTGCCAGCAGAAGGACAAGCTATGGCTACACCTTC. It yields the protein CASRRTSYGYTF.

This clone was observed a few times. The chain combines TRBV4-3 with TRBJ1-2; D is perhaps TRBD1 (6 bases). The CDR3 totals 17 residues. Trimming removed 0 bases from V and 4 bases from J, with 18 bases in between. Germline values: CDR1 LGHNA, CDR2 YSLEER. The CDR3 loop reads CASSQDPTGRLFYGYTF. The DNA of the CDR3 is TGCGCCAGCAGCCAAGATCCAACAGGGAGATTGTTCTATGGCTACACCTTC.

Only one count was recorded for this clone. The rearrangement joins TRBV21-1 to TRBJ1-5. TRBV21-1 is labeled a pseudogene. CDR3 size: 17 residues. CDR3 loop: CASSSLGGASSNQPQHF. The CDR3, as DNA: TGTGCCAGCAGCTCCCTGGGGGGGGCTTCCAGCAATCAGCCCCAGCATTTT.

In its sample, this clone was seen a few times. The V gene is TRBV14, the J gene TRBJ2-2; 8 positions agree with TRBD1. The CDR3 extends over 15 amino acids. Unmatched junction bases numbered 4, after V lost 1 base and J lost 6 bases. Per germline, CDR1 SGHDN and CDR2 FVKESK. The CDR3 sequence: CASSQAWTGSGELFF. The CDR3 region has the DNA TGTGCCAGCAGCCAAGCCTGGACAGGGTCCGGGGAGCTGTTTTTT.

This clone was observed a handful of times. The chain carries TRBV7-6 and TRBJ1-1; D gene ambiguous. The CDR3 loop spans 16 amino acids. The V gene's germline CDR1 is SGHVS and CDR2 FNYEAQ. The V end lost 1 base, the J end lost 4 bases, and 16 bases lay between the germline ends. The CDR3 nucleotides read TGTGCCAGCAGCTTAGGCGGGCCCCGATCGTCCACTGAAGCTTTCTTT. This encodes CASSLGGPRSSTEAFF.

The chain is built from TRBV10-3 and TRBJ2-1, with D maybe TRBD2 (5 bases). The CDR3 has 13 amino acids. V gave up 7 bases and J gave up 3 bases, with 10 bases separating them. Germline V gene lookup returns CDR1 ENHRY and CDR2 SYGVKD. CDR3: CAITDRDYNEQFF. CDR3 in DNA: TGTGCCATCACTGACCGGGACTACAATGAGCAGTTCTTC.

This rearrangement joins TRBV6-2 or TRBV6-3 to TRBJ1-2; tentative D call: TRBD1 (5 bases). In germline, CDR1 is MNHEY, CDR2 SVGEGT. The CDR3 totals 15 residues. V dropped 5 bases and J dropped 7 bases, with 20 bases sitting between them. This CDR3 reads CASSQEARGISGYTF. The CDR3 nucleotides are TGTGCCAGCAGTCAGGAGGCTCGGGGGATTTCTGGCTACACCTTC.

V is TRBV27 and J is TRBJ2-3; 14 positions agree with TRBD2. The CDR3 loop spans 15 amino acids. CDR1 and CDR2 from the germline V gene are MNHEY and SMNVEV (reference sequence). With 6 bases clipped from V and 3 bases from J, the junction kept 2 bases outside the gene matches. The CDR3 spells CASRRLAGGTDTQYF. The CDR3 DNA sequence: TGTGCCAGCAGGCGACTAGCGGGAGGGACAGATACGCAGTATTTT.

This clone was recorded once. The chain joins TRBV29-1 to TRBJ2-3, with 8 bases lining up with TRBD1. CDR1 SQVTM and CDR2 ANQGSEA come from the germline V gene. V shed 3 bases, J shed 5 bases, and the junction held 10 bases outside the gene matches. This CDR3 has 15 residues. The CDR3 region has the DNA TGCAGCGTTGATCGTATGGACAGGGTGGAAGATACGCAGTATTTT. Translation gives CSVDRMDRVEDTQYF.

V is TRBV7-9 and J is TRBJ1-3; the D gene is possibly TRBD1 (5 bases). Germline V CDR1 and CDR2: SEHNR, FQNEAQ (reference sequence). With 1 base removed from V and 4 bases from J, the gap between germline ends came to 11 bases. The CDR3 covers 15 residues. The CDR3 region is CASSLEGTAGNTIYF. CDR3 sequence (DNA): TGTGCCAGCAGCTTAGAGGGGACTGCCGGAAACACCATATATTTT.